The present entry profiles one T cell receptor beta chain with its context. The entry originates in a study of blood T cell repertoires in COVID-19. For the study at large: Sites across the United States, Italy and Spain contributed samples from acute and convalescent COVID-19. The analysed material was cDNA or gDNA that came from T cells, B-cell-depleted T cells, or PBMCs.

How the authors handled the data: Using reference gene primer amplification, nucleated cell counts were estimated. Sequencing was performed with immunoSEQ multiplex PCR; in TCRdb, only in-frame clones are kept and a portion is missing. D and trimming come from the DNA, and the V and J calls and clone size come from that table. The table records 120,000 to 150,000 clones, around four fifths of them present only once. The sample was peripheral blood. This clonotype was sampled from a woman between 40 and 55 years old with active or convalescent COVID-19.

The CDR3 DNA sequence: TGTGCCAGCAGAGCGGGTAGCCAGCCCCAGCATTTT. Its translation: CASRAGSQPQHF. This chain uses TRBV28 with TRBJ1-5; D gene uncertain. The CDR3 spans 12 residues. Germline lookup yields CDR1 MDHEN and CDR2 SYDVKM. V shed 6 bases and J shed 7 bases, with 10 bases lying between them.